One and the same sample provided the 17 T cell receptor beta chains below, sequenced in a study of identifying expanded T cells in peripheral blood. The repertoire was sequenced with immunoSEQ multiplex PCR; TCRdb's copy has only in-frame clones and lacks some. The sample has over 90,000 clones, 88% seen once. Material: blood. The origin of the receptors is a person aged 18-70 years in good health.

This clone was seen just once. It is unclear where the CDR3 begins or ends on the DNA, so no DNA is shown, and the CDR3 is as TCRdb lists it. J is TRBJ1-3 and V is TRBV21-1. TRBV21-1 represents a pseudogene. The CDR3 region is 19 residues in length, termini included. CDR3 region: CASSLTTHDFWAAGNTIYF.

The J gene is TRBJ2-7, the V gene TRBV29-1, with D possibly TRBD2 on 6 matching bases. CDR1 is SQVTM, CDR2 ANQGSEA, per germline. The CDR3 length is 13 residues. Trimming shortened V by 3 bases and J by 7 bases, and 16 bases separated the two germline ends. CDR3 bases: TGCAGCGTTGAGGGCAGCCTAGCGCGGGAGCAGTACTTC. This sequence encodes CSVEGSLAREQYF.

The chain joins TRBV6-5 to TRBJ1-4; D unresolved. CDR1 MNHEY and CDR2 SVGAGI come from the germline V gene. The CDR3 has 13 residues. V gave up 0 bases and J gave up 7 bases, with 6 bases separating them. The CDR3 spells CASSYSLSEKLFF. The CDR3 DNA reads as TGTGCCAGCAGTTACTCTTTGAGTGAAAAACTGTTTTTT.

In its sample, this clone was seen once. The chain uses TRBV7-9 and TRBJ1-2, with no clear D. Trimming pared 1 base from V and 2 bases from J, leaving 17 bases between. CDR1 and CDR2 (germline): SEHNR, FQNEAQ (reference sequence). CDR3 size: 17 residues. The CDR3 is CASSLVTSRTTNYGYTF. The CDR3 DNA reads TGTGCCAGCAGCTTAGTAACTTCCCGTACAACGAACTATGGCTACACCTTC.

V and J are TRBV19 and TRBJ1-4, with D possibly TRBD1 on 5 matching bases. The germline CDR1 and CDR2 sequences are LNHDA and SQIVND (reference sequence). The CDR3 consists of 15 residues. The V end was cut by 4 bases, the J end by 0 bases, with 9 bases between. This chain's CDR3 is CASSSRGPTNEKLFF. For the CDR3, the DNA is TGTGCCAGTAGTAGCCGGGGCCCAACTAATGAAAAACTGTTTTTT.

The V gene is TRBV27, the J gene TRBJ1-1; 10 bases agree with TRBD1. Losses at the gene ends were 5 bases for V and 4 bases for J; bases not matched to a gene: 7. There are 15 residues in the CDR3. The germline CDR1 and CDR2 sequences are MNHEY and SMNVEV (reference sequence). CDR3 nucleotide sequence: TGTGCCAGCAGTCCTGGGGACAGGGGAACCACTGAAGCTTTCTTT. Translating it yields CASSPGDRGTTEAFF.

The rearrangement links TRBV14 to TRBJ2-7; TRBD1 agrees at 7 bases. Germline CDR1 is SGHDN and CDR2 is FVKESK. Trimming cost V 4 bases and J 6 bases; bases outside gene matches: 9. The CDR3 is 14 residues long. The CDR3 reads CASSRSYRGTEQYF. The DNA of the CDR3 is TGTGCCAGCAGCCGAAGTTACAGGGGAACCGAGCAGTACTTC.

The chain is built from TRBV7-8 and TRBJ2-3; 9 bases align to TRBD1. This CDR3 region has 15 residues. Germline V gives CDR1 SGHVS, CDR2 FQNEAQ. V trimming: 3 bases; J trimming: 4 bases; junction bases outside the gene matches: 5. The CDR3 here is CASSLETGGSDTQYF. The CDR3 DNA reads as TGTGCCAGCAGCTTGGAGACAGGGGGTTCAGATACGCAGTATTTT.

This clone came up a few times. This rearrangement joins TRBV14 to TRBJ1-5; no reliable D call. The CDR3 has 13 amino acids. V was pared by 3 bases and J by 1 base, with 4 bases between. The V gene's germline CDR1 is SGHDN and CDR2 FVKESK. Here the CDR3 DNA reads TGTGCCAGCAGCCAGGCGAGCAATCAGCCCCAGCATTTT. The encoded protein is CASSQASNQPQHF.

This chain joins TRBV28 and TRBJ2-7; TRBD1 is a possible D gene (8 bases). The CDR3 is 16 residues long. Germline lookup yields CDR1 MDHEN and CDR2 SYDVKM. The V gene lost 4 bases and the J gene lost 5 bases, with 21 bases spanning the gap. The CDR3 spells CASSSGTGYRGDEQYF. DNA for the CDR3: TGTGCCAGCAGTTCCGGGACAGGCTACCGGGGGGACGAGCAGTACTTC.

This chain links TRBV7-7 with TRBJ2-5, with TRBD1 identical over 9 bases. The germline gives CDR1 SSHAT, CDR2 FNYEAQ (reference sequence). This CDR3 spans 14 amino acids. V lost 3 bases, J lost 5 bases, and 4 bases stayed unmatched. The CDR3 is CASSLPGTGETQYF. CDR3 nucleotide sequence: TGTGCCAGCAGCTTGCCCGGGACAGGGGAGACCCAGTACTTC.

The CDR3 DNA is TGCGCCAGCAGCTATGGACAGAGTTCTATGAACACTGAAGCTTTCTTT. Encoded protein: CASSYGQSSMNTEAFF. The chain has TRBV5-1 and TRBJ1-1; D may be TRBD1 (6 bases). This CDR3 has 16 residues. In germline, CDR1 is SGHRS, CDR2 YFSETQ. V was clipped by 3 bases and J by 0 bases, with 15 bases between them.

The chain combines TRBV28 with TRBJ1-2; D gene ambiguous. The CDR3 contains 15 residues. V was cut by 5 bases and J by 2 bases, with 15 bases left in between. CDR1 and CDR2 from the germline V gene are MDHEN and SYDVKM. The CDR3 DNA follows: TGTGCCAGCAGTCCCCGGCCGGAATTCAACTATGGCTACACCTTC. Residues: CASSPRPEFNYGYTF.

The J gene is TRBJ2-7, the V gene TRBV18; TRBD1 might be the D (5 bases). Trimming stripped 8 bases from V and 6 bases from J, with 17 bases between. The CDR3 spans 13 residues. Germline lookup yields CDR1 KGHSH and CDR2 LQKENI. CDR3 residues: CASRQGRPGEQYF. In DNA form, the CDR3 reads TGTGCCAGCCGCCAGGGCAGACCTGGCGAGCAGTACTTC.

This clone was detected once. The chain couples TRBV6-5 to TRBJ2-7; possible D gene TRBD1, 6 bases. Trimming cost V 7 bases and J 2 bases, with 15 bases left between them. Per the germline V gene, CDR1 is MNHEY and CDR2 is SVGAGI. The CDR3 sequence is 14 residues long. This chain's CDR3 is CASTKAGTPYEQYF. In DNA, the CDR3 is TGTGCCAGCACCAAAGCCGGGACACCCTACGAGCAGTACTTC.

This clone was seen a single time. V gene TRBV4-2 combines with J gene TRBJ2-5, with D uncertain. This CDR3 has 15 amino acids. The V end was cut by 1 base, the J end by 3 bases, with 12 bases between. The germline gives CDR1 LGHNA, CDR2 YNFKEQ. CDR3 sequence (DNA): TGTGCCAGCAGCCAAGGGCGCGGCCAAGAAGAGACCCAGTACTTC. Amino acid sequence: CASSQGRGQEETQYF.

This clone appeared once. V usage is TRBV4-1 and J usage is TRBJ1-2; D not certain. In germline, CDR1 is MGHRA, CDR2 YSYEKL. The CDR3 consists of 12 residues. V was trimmed by 1 base and J by 9 bases, leaving 9 bases between them. The CDR3 here is CASSQVWGSYTF. CDR3 nucleotides: TGCGCCAGCAGCCAAGTGTGGGGTAGCTACACCTTC.